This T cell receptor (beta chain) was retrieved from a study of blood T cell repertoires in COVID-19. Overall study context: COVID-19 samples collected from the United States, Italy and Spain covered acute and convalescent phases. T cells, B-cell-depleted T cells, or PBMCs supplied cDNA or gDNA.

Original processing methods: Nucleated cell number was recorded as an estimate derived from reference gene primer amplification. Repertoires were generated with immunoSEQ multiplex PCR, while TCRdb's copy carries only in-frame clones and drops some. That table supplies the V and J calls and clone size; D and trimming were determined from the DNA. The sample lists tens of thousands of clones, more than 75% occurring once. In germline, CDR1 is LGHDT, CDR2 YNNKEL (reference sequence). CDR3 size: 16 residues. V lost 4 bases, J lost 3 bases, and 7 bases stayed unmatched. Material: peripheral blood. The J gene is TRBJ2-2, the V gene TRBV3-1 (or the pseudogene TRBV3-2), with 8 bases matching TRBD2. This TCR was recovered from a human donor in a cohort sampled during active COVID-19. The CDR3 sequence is CASSLWREEDTGELFF. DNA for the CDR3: TGTGCCAGCAGCCTTTGGCGGGAGGAGGACACCGGGGAGCTGTTTTTT.